The present TCR beta chain was sequenced within a study of blood T cell repertoires in COVID-19. In the study overall: Material from acute and convalescent COVID-19 was sourced from the United States, Italy and Spain. T cells, B-cell-depleted T cells, or PBMCs supplied cDNA or gDNA.

Original data processing: Reference gene primers were amplified, and this amplification served to estimate nucleated cell counts. Method: immunoSEQ multiplex PCR; TCRdb's copy keeps in-frame clones and lacks some. V, J and clone size reflect that table, while D and trimming were determined from the DNA. Here the sample spans 80,000 or so clones, 86% being singletons. Trimming pared 4 bases from V and 2 bases from J, leaving 11 bases between. The CDR3 loop spans 14 amino acids. Germline CDR1 SGHTA, CDR2 FQGNSA. This sequence originates from a woman aged 55-70 years with acute or convalescent COVID-19. V usage is TRBV7-2 and J usage is TRBJ1-1, with D perhaps TRBD1 (6 bases). The sequenced material came from peripheral blood. CDR3 amino acids: CASSSQGPNTEAFF. For the CDR3, the DNA is TGTGCCAGCAGCTCACAGGGACCTAACACTGAAGCTTTCTTT.